This T cell receptor beta chain was sequenced during a study of T cell responses to AZD1222 COVID-19 vaccine. Some clones are missing from TCRdb's copy, which holds only in-frame ones; the method was immunoSEQ multiplex PCR. The sample contains around 130,000 clones, roughly 91% of which appear only once. Germline V CDR1 and CDR2: MGHRA, YSYEKL. This CDR3 contains 13 residues. V was pared by 3 bases and J by 6 bases, with 9 bases between. The specimen comprised peripheral blood, sampled on day 0 of AZD1222 vaccination. This receptor was taken from an adult in good health. The gene calls are TRBV4-1 and TRBJ1-5; D gene ambiguous. CDR3 DNA sequence: TGCGCCAGCAGCCAGCAGATGGGTCAGCCCCAGCATTTT. It translates to CASSQQMGQPQHF.